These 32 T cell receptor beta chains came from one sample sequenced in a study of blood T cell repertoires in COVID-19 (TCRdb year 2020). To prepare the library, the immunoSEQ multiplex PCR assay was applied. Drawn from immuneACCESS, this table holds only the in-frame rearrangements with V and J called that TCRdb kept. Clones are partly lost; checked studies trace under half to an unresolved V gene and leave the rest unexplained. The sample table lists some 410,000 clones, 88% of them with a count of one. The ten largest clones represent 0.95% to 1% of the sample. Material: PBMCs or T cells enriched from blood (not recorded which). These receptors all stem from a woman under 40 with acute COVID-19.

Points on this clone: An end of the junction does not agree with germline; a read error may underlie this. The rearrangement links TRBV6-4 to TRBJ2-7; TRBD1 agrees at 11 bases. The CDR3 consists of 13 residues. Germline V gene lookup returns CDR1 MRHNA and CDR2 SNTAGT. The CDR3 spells CASSRDRGYEQYF. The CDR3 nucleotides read TGTGCCAGCAGCCGGGACAGGGGGTACGAGCAGTATTTC.

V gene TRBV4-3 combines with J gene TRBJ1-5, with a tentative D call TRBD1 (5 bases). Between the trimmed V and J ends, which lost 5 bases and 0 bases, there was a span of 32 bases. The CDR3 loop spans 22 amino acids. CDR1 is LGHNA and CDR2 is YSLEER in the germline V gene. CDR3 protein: CASSFSRALDRDPIYSNQPQHF. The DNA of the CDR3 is TGCGCCAGCAGCTTTTCCCGGGCCCTCGACAGAGATCCCATTTATAGCAATCAGCCCCAGCATTTT.

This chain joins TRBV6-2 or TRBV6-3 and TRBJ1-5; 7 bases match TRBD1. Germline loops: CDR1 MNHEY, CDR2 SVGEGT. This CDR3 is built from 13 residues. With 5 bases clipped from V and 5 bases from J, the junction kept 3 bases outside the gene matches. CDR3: CASSATGYQPQHF. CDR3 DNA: TGTGCCAGCAGTGCGACAGGGTATCAGCCCCAGCATTTT.

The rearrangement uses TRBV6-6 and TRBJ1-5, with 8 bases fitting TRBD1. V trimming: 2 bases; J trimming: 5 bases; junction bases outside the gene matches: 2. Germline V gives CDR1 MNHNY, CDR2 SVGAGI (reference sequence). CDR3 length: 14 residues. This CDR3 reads CASSYPDRDQPQHF. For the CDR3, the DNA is TGTGCCAGCAGTTACCCGGACAGGGATCAGCCCCAGCATTTT.

The CDR3 DNA is TGTGCCAGCAAAACTAGCGGGGGGGCCGATGAGCAGTTCTTC. Residues: CASKTSGGADEQFF. The genes are TRBV7-3 and TRBJ2-1; 13 nucleotides line up with TRBD2. Germline trimming cut 7 bases from V and 8 bases from J; bases unmatched to any gene: 5. This CDR3 contains 14 residues. Germline CDR1 is SGHTA and CDR2 is FQGTGA.

The CDR3: CASSFTGSSYEQYF. Here the CDR3 DNA reads TGTGCCAGCAGTTTCACAGGGAGCTCCTACGAGCAGTACTTC. The rearrangement joins TRBV27 to TRBJ2-7, with D possibly being TRBD1 (6 bases). The CDR3 length is 14 residues. In germline, CDR1 is MNHEY, CDR2 SMNVEV (reference sequence). The ends were cut back, 3 bases at V and 0 bases at J, with 9 bases in the middle.

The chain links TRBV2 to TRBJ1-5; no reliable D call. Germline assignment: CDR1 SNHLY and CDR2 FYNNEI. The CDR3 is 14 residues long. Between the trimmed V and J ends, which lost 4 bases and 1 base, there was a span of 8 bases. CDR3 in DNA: TGTGCCAGCAGTGGGCATGTGAGCAATCAGCCCCAGCATTTT. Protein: CASSGHVSNQPQHF.

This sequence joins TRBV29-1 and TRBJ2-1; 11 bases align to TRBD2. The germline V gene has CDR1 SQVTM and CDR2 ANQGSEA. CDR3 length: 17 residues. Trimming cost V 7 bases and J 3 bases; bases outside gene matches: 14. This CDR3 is CSAEGVPSGGSYNEQFF. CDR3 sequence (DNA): TGCAGCGCCGAAGGAGTTCCTAGCGGGGGGAGCTACAATGAGCAGTTCTTC.

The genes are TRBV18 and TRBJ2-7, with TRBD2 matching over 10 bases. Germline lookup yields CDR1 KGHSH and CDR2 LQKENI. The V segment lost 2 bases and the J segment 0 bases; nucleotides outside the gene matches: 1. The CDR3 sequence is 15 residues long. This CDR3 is CASSPTSGDSYEQYF. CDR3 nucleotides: TGTGCCAGCTCACCAACTAGCGGGGACTCCTACGAGCAGTACTTC.

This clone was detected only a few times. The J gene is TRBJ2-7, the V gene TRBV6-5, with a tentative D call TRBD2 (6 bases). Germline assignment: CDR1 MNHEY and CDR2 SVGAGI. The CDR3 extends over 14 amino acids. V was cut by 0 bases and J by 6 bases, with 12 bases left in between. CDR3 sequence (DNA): TGTGCCAGCAGTTACTCGACTAGTTCCGTCGAGCAGTACTTC. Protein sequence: CASSYSTSSVEQYF.

The CDR3 coding sequence is TGTGCCAGCAGCTCCAGGCGGGGGTTCAACGAGCAGTACTTC. Translating it yields CASSSRRGFNEQYF. The chain employs TRBV7-2 and TRBJ2-7; 7 bases agree with TRBD2. CDR1 is SGHTA, CDR2 FQGNSA, per germline. The CDR3 has 14 amino acids. The trim removed 4 bases at V and 5 bases at J, leaving 8 bases unmatched.

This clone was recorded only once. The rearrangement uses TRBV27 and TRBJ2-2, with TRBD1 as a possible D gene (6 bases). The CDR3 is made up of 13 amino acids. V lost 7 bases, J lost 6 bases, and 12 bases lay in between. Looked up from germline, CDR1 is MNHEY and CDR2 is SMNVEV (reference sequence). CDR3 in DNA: TGTGCCAGCATGACACAGGGCGCCGGGGAGCTGTTTTTT. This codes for CASMTQGAGELFF.

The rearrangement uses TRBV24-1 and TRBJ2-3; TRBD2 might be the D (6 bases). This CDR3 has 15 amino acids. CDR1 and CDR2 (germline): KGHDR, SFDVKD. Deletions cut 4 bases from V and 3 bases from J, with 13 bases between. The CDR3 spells CATSEVRGGTDTQYF. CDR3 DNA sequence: TGTGCCACCAGTGAAGTCCGTGGGGGGACAGATACGCAGTATTTT.

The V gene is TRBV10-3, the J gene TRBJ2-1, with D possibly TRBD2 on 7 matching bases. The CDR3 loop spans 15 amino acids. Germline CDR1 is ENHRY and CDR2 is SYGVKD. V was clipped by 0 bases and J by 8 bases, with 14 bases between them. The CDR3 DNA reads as TGTGCCATCAGTGAGTCGGGGGGGCAATGGGATGAGCAGTTCTTC. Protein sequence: CAISESGGQWDEQFF.

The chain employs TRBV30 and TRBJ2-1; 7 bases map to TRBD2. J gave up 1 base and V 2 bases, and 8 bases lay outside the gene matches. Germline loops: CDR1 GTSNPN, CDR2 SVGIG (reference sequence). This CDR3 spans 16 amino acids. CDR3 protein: CAWSSLQAGSYNEQFF. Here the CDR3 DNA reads TGTGCCTGGAGTTCCCTTCAAGCGGGGTCCTACAATGAGCAGTTCTTC. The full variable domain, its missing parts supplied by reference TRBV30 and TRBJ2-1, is SQTIHQWPATLVQPVGSPLSLECTVEGTSNPNLYWYRQAAGRGLQLLFYSVGIGQISSEVPQNLSASRPQDRQFILSSKKLLLSDSGFYLCAWSSLQAGSYNEQFFGPGTRLTVL.

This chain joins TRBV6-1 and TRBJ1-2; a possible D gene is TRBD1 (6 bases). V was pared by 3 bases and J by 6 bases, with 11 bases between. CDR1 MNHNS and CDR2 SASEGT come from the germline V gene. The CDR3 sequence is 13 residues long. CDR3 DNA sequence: TGTGCCAGCAGTGACAGGGGCGATCATGGCTACACCTTC. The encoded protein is CASSDRGDHGYTF.

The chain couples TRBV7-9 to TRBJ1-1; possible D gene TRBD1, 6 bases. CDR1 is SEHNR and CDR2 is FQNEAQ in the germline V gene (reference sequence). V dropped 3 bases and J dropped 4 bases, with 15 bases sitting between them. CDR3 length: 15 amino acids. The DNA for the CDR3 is TGTGCCAGCAGCTTCTCCGCAGGGGTGACCACTGAAGCTTTCTTT. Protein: CASSFSAGVTTEAFF.

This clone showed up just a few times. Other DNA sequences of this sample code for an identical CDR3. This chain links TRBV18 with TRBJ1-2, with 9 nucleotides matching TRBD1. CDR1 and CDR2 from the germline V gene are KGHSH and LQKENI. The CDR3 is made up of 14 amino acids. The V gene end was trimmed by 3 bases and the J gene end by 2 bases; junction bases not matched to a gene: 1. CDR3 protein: CASSPTGGNYGYTF. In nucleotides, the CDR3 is TGTGCCAGCTCACCTACAGGGGGCAACTATGGCTACACCTTC.

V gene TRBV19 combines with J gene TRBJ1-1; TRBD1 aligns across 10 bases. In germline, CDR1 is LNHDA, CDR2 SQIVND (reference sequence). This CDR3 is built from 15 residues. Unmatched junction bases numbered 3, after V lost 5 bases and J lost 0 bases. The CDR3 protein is CASSQDRGMNTEAFF. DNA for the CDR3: TGTGCCAGTAGTCAGGACAGGGGGATGAACACTGAAGCTTTCTTT.

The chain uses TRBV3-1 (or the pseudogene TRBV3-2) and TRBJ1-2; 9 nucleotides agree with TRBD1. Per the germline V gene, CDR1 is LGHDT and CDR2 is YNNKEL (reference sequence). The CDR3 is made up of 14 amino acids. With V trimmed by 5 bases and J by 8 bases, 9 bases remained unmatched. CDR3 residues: CASSGKGQGKGYTF. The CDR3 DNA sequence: TGTGCCAGCAGCGGAAAAGGACAGGGGAAGGGCTACACCTTC.

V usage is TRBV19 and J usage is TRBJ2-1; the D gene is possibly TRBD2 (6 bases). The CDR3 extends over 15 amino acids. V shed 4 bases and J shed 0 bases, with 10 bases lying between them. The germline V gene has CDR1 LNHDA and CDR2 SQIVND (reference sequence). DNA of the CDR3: TGTGCCAGTAGTAGGGGGGTAAGCTCCTACAATGAGCAGTTCTTC. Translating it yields CASSRGVSSYNEQFF. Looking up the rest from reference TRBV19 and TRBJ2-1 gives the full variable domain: DGGITQSPKYLFRKEGQNVTLSCEQNLNHDAMYWYRQDPGQGLRLIYYSQIVNDFQKGDIAEGYSVSREKKESFPLTVTSAQKNPTAFYLCASSRGVSSYNEQFFGPGTRLTVL.

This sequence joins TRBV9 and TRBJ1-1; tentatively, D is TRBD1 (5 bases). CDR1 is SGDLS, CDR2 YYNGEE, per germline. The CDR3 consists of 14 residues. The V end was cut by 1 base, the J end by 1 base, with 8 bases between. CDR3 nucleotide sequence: TGTGCCAGCAGCGTAAGGACACAGAACACTGAAGCTTTCTTT. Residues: CASSVRTQNTEAFF. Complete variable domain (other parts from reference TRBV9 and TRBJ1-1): DSGVTQTPKHLITATGQRVTLRCSPRSGDLSVYWYQQSLDQGLQFLIQYYNGEERAKGNILERFSAQQFPDLHSELNLSSLELGDSALYFCASSVRTQNTEAFFGQGTRLTVV.

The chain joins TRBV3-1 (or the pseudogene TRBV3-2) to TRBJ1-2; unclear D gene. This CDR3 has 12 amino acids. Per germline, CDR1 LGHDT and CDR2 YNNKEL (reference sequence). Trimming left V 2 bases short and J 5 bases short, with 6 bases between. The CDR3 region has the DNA TGTGCCAGCAGCCAATCGGAGTATGGCTACACCTTC. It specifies CASSQSEYGYTF.

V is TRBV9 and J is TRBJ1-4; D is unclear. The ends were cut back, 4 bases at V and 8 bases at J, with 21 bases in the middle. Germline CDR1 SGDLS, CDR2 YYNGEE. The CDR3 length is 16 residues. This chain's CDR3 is CASSHSARRPREKLFF. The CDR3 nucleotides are TGTGCCAGCAGCCATTCGGCGCGACGGCCTAGGGAAAAACTGTTTTTT.

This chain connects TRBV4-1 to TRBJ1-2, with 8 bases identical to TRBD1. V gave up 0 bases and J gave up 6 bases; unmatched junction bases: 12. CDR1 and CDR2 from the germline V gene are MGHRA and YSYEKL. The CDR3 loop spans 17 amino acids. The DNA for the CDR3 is TGCGCCAGCAGCCAAGATCCCCCAGGGGGCGTTGAGGATGGCTACACCTTC. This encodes CASSQDPPGGVEDGYTF.

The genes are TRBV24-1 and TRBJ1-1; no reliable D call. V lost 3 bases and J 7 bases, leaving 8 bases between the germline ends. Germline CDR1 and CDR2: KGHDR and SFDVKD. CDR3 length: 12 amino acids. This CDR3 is CATSDRTREAFF. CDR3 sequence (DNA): TGTGCCACCAGTGATCGTACACGTGAAGCTTTCTTT.

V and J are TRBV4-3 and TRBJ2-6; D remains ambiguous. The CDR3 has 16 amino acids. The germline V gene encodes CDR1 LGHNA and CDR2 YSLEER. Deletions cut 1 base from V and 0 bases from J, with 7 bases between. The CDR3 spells CASSQGPSSGANVLTF. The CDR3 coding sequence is TGCGCCAGCAGCCAAGGTCCGAGCTCTGGGGCCAACGTCCTGACTTTC.

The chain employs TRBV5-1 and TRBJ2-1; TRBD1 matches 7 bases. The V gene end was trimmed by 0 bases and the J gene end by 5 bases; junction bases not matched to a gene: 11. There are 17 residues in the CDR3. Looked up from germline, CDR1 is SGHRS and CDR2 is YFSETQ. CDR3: CASSLAFRQGPNNEQFF. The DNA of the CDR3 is TGCGCCAGCAGCTTGGCGTTTCGACAGGGACCAAACAATGAGCAGTTCTTC.

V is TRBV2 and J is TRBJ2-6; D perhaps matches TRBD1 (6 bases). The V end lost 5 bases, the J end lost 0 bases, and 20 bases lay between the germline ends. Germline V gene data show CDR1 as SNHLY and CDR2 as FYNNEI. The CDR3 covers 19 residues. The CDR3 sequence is CASSLRSRTASSGANVLTF. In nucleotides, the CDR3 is TGTGCCAGCAGTTTAAGGTCCAGGACAGCCTCCTCTGGGGCCAACGTCCTGACTTTC.

CDR3 DNA sequence: TGTGCCACCAGCACCGACAGGGTAACCTACAATGAGCAGTTCTTC. This sequence encodes CATSTDRVTYNEQFF. The chain carries TRBV15 and TRBJ2-1; 7 bases map to TRBD1. The CDR3 consists of 15 residues. Trimming cost V 4 bases and J 2 bases; bases outside gene matches: 5. Germline V gives CDR1 LNHNV, CDR2 YYDKDF (reference sequence).

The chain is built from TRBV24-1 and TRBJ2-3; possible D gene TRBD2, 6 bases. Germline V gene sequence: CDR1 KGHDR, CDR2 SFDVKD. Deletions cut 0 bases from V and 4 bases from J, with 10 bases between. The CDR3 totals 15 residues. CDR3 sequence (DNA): TGTGCCACCAGTGATTTGCGTAGCGGATCAGATACGCAGTATTTT. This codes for CATSDLRSGSDTQYF.

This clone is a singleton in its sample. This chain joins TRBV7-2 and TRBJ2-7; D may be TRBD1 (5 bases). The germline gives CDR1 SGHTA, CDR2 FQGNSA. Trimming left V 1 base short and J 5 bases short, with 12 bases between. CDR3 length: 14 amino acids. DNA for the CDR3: TGTGCCAGCAGCTTAGGACCAGGGTTGGACGAGCAGTACTTC. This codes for CASSLGPGLDEQYF.